This TCR beta chain originates from a study of cytomegalovirus exposure and HLA in healthy donors. Study context: Per a later analysis, the approximately 620 first-cohort and some 110 validation repertoires shared one platform.

Generated by immunoSEQ multiplex PCR, the TCRdb table keeps only in-frame clones and is missing some. The repertoire consists of 100,000 to 150,000 clones, with about nine tenths occurring once and the leading ten covering about 2%. The CDR3 contains 14 residues. Germline CDR1 MNHNS, CDR2 SASEGT. The V gene end was trimmed by 5 bases and the J gene end by 9 bases; junction bases not matched to a gene: 7. The donors belonged to the approximately 130-subject validation cohort, separate from the roughly 670-subject first cohort. This TCR was recovered from a woman aged 18 to 35 in good health and CMV-seronegative. This chain connects TRBV6-1 to TRBJ1-1; 12 bases map to TRBD1. Sequencing input: PBMCs. This CDR3 is CASSPRDRGPQAFF. The DNA of the CDR3 is TGTGCCAGCAGTCCACGGGACAGGGGGCCCCAAGCTTTCTTT.